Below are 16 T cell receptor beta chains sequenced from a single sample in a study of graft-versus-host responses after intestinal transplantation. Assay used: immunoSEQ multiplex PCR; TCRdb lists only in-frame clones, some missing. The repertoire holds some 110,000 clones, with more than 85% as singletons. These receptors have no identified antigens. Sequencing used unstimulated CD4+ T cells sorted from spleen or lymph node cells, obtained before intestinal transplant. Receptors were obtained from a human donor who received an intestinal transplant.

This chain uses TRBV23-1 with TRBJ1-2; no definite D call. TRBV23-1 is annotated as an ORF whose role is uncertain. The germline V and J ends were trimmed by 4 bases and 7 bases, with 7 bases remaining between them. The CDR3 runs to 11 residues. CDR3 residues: CASSRVSGYTF. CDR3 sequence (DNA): TGCGCCAGCAGTCGGGTCTCTGGCTACACCTTC.

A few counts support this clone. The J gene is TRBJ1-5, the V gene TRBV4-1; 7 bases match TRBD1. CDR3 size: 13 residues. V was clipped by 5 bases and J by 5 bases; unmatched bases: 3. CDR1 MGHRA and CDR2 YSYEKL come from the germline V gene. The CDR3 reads CASSVQGDQPQHF. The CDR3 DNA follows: TGCGCCAGCAGCGTGCAGGGGGATCAGCCCCAGCATTTT.

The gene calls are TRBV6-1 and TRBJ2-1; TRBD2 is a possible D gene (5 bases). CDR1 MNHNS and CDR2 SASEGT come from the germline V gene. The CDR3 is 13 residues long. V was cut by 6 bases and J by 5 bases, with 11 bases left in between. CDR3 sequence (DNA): TGTGCCAGCAGGGCGGACTCAGACAATGAGCAGTTCTTC. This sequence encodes CASRADSDNEQFF.

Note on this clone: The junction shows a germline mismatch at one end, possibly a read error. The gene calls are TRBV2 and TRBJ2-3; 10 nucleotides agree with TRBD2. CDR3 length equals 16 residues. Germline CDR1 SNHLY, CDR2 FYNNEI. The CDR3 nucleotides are TGTGCCAGCAGCGAAGGGCTAGCGGGGGGCACAGATACGCAGTATTTT. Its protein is CASSEGLAGGTDTQYF.

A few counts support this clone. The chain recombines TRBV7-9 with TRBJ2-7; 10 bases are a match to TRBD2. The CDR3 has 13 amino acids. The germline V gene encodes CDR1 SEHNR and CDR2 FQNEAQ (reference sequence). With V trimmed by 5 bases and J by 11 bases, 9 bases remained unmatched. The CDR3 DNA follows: TGTGCCAGCAGCCAAGCCACTAGCGGGGATAAGTACTTC. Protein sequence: CASSQATSGDKYF.

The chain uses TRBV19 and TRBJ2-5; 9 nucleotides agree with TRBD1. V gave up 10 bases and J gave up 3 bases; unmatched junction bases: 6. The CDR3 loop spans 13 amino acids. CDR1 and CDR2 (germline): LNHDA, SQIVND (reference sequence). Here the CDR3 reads CATRDRDKETQYF. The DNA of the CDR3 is TGTGCCACTCGGGACAGGGACAAAGAGACCCAGTACTTC. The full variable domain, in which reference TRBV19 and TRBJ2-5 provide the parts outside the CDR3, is DGGITQSPKYLFRKEGQNVTLSCEQNLNHDAMYWYRQDPGQGLRLIYYSQIVNDFQKGDIAEGYSVSREKKESFPLTVTSAQKNPTAFYLCATRDRDKETQYFGPGTRLLVL.

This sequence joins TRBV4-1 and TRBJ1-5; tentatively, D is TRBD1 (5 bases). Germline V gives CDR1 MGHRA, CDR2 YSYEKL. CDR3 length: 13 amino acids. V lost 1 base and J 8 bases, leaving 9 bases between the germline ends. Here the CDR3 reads CASSQGGQKPQHF. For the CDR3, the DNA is TGCGCCAGCAGCCAAGGGGGCCAGAAGCCCCAGCATTTT.

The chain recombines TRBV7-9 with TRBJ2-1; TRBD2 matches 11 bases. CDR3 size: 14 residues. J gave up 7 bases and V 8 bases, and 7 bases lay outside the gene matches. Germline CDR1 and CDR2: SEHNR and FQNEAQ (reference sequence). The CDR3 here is CASQTSGASNEQFF. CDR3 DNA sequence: TGTGCCAGCCAGACTAGCGGGGCGTCAAATGAGCAGTTCTTC. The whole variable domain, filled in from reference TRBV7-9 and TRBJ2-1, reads DTGVSQNPRHKITKRGQNVTFRCDPISEHNRLYWYRQTLGQGPEFLTYFQNEAQLEKSRLLSDRFSAERPKGSFSTLEIQRTEQGDSAMYLCASQTSGASNEQFFGPGTRLTVL.

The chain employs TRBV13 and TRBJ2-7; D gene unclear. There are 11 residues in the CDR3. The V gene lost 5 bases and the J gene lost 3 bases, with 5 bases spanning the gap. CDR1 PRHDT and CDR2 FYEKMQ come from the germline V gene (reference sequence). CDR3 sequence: CASSRGYEQYF. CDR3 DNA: TGTGCCAGCAGCAGAGGCTACGAGCAGTACTTC. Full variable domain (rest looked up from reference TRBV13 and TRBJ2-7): AAGVIQSPRHLIKEKRETATLKCYPIPRHDTVYWYQQGPGQDPQFLISFYEKMQSDKGSIPDRFSAQQFSDYHSELNMSSLELGDSALYFCASSRGYEQYFGPGTRLTVT.

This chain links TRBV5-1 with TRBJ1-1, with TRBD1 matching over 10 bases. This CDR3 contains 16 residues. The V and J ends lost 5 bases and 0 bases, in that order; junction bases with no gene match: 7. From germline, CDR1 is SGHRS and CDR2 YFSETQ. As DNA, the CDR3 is TGCGCCAGCAGTCCCGGGACAGGGGTAATGAACACTGAAGCTTTCTTT. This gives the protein CASSPGTGVMNTEAFF. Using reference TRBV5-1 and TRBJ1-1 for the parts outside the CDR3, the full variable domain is KAGVTQTPRYLIKTRGQQVTLSCSPISGHRSVSWYQQTPGQGLQFLFEYFSETQRNKGNFPGRFSGRQFSNSRSEMNVSTLELGDSALYLCASSPGTGVMNTEAFFGQGTRLTVV.

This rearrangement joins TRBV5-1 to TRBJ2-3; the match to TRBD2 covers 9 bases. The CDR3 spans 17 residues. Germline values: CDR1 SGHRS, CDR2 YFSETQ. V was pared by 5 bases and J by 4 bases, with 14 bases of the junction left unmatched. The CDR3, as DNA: TGCGCCAGCAGTGGGATAGCGGGGGCCGGTGGTGCAGATACGCAGTATTTT. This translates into CASSGIAGAGGADTQYF.

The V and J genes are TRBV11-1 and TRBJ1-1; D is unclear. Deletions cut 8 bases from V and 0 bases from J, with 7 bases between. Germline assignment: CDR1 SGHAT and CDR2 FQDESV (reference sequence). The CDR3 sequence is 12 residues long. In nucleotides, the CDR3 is TGTGCCAGCGACTTACTGAACACTGAAGCTTTCTTT. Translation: CASDLLNTEAFF. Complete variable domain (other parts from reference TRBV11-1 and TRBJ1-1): EAEVAQSPRYKITEKSQAVAFWCDPISGHATLYWYRQILGQGPELLVQFQDESVVDDSQLPKDRFSAERLKGVDSTLKIQPAELGDSAMYLCASDLLNTEAFFGQGTRLTVV.

The CDR3 spells CASSLGDTNEKLFF. The CDR3, as DNA: TGTGCCAGCAGTTTGGGGGACACTAATGAAAAACTGTTTTTT. The rearrangement links TRBV6-6 to TRBJ1-4; D perhaps matches TRBD1 (5 bases). CDR3 size: 14 residues. In germline, CDR1 is MNHNY, CDR2 SVGAGI (reference sequence). Trimming cost V 4 bases and J 2 bases, with 8 bases left between them.

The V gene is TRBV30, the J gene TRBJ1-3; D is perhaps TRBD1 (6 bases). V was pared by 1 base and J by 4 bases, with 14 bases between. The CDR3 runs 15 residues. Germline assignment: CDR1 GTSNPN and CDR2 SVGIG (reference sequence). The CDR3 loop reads CAWSALTGHGNTIYF. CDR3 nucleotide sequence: TGTGCCTGGAGTGCCCTTACAGGGCACGGAAACACCATATATTTT.

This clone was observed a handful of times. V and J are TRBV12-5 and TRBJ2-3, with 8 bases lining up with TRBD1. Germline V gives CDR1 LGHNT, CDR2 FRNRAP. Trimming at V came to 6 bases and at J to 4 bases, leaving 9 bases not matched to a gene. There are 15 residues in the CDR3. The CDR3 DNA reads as TGTGCTAGTGGGTCCCAGGGGGCAGCGGCAGATACGCAGTATTTT. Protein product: CASGSQGAAADTQYF.

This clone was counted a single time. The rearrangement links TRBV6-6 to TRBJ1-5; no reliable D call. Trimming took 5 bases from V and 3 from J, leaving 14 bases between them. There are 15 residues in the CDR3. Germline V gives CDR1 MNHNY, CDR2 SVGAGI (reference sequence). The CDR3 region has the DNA TGTGCCAGCAGTCCCTCGAGCAGCGACAATCAGCCCCAGCATTTT. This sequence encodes CASSPSSSDNQPQHF.